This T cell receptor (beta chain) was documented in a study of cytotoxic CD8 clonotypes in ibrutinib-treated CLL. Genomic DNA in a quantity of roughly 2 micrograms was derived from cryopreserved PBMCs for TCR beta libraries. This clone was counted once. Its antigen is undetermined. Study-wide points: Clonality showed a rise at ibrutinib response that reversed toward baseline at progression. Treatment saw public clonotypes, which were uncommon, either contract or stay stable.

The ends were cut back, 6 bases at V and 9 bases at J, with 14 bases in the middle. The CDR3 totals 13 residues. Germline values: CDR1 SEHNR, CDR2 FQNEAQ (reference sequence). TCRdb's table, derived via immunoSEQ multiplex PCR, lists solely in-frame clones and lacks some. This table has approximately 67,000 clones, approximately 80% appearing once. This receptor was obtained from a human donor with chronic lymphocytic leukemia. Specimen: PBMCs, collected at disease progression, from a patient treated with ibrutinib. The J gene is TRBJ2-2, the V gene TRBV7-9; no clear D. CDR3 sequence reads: CASRSRATRELFF. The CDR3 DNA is TGTGCCAGCAGGTCCAGAGCAACCAGGGAGCTGTTTTTT.